These T cell receptor beta chains were read from a single sample in a study of blood T cell repertoires in COVID-19. The data were produced by immunoSEQ multiplex PCR, yet TCRdb's version contains in-frame clones alone and is incomplete. The data show 300,000 or so clones, about 87% seen once. The sequencing sample was made of peripheral blood. These receptors originate from a woman aged 35 to 49 with acute or convalescent COVID-19. Each CDR3 is given with its conserved first and last residue. The order of the fields is D gene, clone size, J gene, V gene, CDR3 DNA, CDR3 protein. D genes are given only for firm matches. Size values are once, few and many counts, or a class for expanded clones, and some rows have none.

d_call: .
clone_size: .
j_call: TRBJ2-4
v_call: TRBV5-6
cdr3_nt: TGTGCCAGCAGCTCAGGTACAGCCGCAACCAAAAACATTCAGTACTTC
cdr3_aa: CASSSGTAATKNIQYF

d_call: .
clone_size: .
j_call: TRBJ1-2
v_call: TRBV4-1
cdr3_nt: TGCGCCAGCAGCCAAGAATCTAGCGGGCAGGGGTCAGGCTACACCTTC
cdr3_aa: CASSQESSGQGSGYTF

d_call: TRBD1
clone_size: few
j_call: TRBJ2-4
v_call: TRBV3-1/TRBV3-2
cdr3_nt: TGTGCCAGCAGCTTCCGGACAGGGAAAAACATTCAGTACTTC
cdr3_aa: CASSFRTGKNIQYF

d_call: .
clone_size: .
j_call: TRBJ1-5
v_call: TRBV18
cdr3_nt: TGTGCCAGCTCACCACCGGGCCAGGGGAACGTTCAGCCCCAGCATTTT
cdr3_aa: CASSPPGQGNVQPQHF

d_call: TRBD1
clone_size: .
j_call: TRBJ1-1
v_call: TRBV10-3
cdr3_nt: TGTGCCATCTCGGGGTGGGACAGGGACACGGCTTTCTTT
cdr3_aa: CAISGWDRDTAFF

d_call: TRBD2
clone_size: .
j_call: TRBJ2-5
v_call: TRBV6-5
cdr3_nt: TGTGCCAGCTATCGCTTGGGGGGAGGGGAGACCCAGTACTTC
cdr3_aa: CASYRLGGGETQYF

d_call: .
clone_size: .
j_call: TRBJ1-1
v_call: TRBV27
cdr3_nt: TGTGCCAGCAGTTTAAGGAGGTCGGGGAACACTGAAGCTTTCTTT
cdr3_aa: CASSLRRSGNTEAFF

d_call: .
clone_size: .
j_call: TRBJ1-1
v_call: TRBV7-8
cdr3_nt: TGTGCCAGCAGCTTGACGCGGGGGGCGCGGGCCACTGAAGCTTTCTTT
cdr3_aa: CASSLTRGARATEAFF

d_call: .
clone_size: .
j_call: TRBJ1-1
v_call: TRBV6-4
cdr3_nt: TGTGCCAGCAGTGACTCGAGGAACACTGAAGCTTTCTTT
cdr3_aa: CASSDSRNTEAFF

d_call: TRBD1
clone_size: few
j_call: TRBJ1-1
v_call: TRBV3-1/TRBV3-2
cdr3_nt: TGTGCCAGCACCCTAGAACCCGGGACAGGGGGTAACGCTTTCTTT
cdr3_aa: CASTLEPGTGGNAFF

d_call: TRBD1
clone_size: .
j_call: TRBJ1-1
v_call: TRBV5-1
cdr3_nt: TGCGCCAGCAGGATCGACCAGGGGGGAGCTTTCTTT
cdr3_aa: CASRIDQGGAFF

d_call: .
clone_size: once
j_call: TRBJ1-5
v_call: TRBV24-1
cdr3_nt: TGTGCCACCGCTCCCGGTTGGGAGGAACCCCAGCATTTT
cdr3_aa: CATAPGWEEPQHF

d_call: TRBD2
clone_size: once
j_call: TRBJ2-1
v_call: TRBV9
cdr3_nt: TGTGCCAGCAGCCCCGGGGGGTCTAAGGATGAGCAGTTCTTC
cdr3_aa: CASSPGGSKDEQFF

d_call: .
clone_size: many
j_call: TRBJ1-5
v_call: TRBV2
cdr3_nt: TGTGCCAGCAGTGAAGGGCAGATCAATCAGCCCCAGCATTTT
cdr3_aa: CASSEGQINQPQHF

d_call: .
clone_size: .
j_call: TRBJ1-2
v_call: TRBV6-5
cdr3_nt: TGTGCCAGCAGCTACGACAGCCCTAACTATGGCTACACCTTC
cdr3_aa: CASSYDSPNYGYTF

d_call: .
clone_size: .
j_call: TRBJ1-4
v_call: TRBV4-1
cdr3_nt: TGCGCCAGCAGCCAGGGACAATCTAATGAAAAACTGTTTTTT
cdr3_aa: CASSQGQSNEKLFF

d_call: .
clone_size: once
j_call: TRBJ2-1
v_call: TRBV30
cdr3_nt: TGTGCCTGGACCCCGCCGGACGACAGGTTTGGAAATGAGCAGTTCTTC
cdr3_aa: CAWTPPDDRFGNEQFF